This TCR beta chain was profiled in a study of control samples from healthy donors and cancer patients. Repertoires were generated with immunoSEQ multiplex PCR, while TCRdb's copy carries only in-frame clones and drops some. The table records 140,000 to 150,000 clones, roughly nine tenths of them present only once. The CDR3 length is 18 residues. V gave up 0 bases and J gave up 0 bases, with 15 bases separating them. The germline gives CDR1 MGHRA, CDR2 YSYEKL. The specimen sequenced was blood. The rearrangement uses TRBV4-1 and TRBJ1-3; D remains unclear. The receptor was isolated from a man younger than 40 in good health. CDR3 region: CASSQDSPTLFSGNTIYF. Written as DNA, the CDR3 is TGCGCCAGCAGCCAAGATTCGCCGACGCTATTCTCTGGAAACACCATATATTTT.